One and the same sample provided the 26 T cell receptor beta chains below, sequenced in a study of tumour-infiltrating T cells in Burkitt lymphoma. Sequenced by immunoSEQ multiplex PCR; TCRdb stores in-frame clones only, minus some. The profile shows 1,400 or so clones, roughly 93% of them singletons. The sequenced sample consisted of tumor tissue. All receptors derive from a human donor with diffuse large B-cell lymphoma.

This rearrangement joins TRBV18 to TRBJ1-2, with TRBD1 matching over 7 bases. In germline, CDR1 is KGHSH, CDR2 LQKENI. CDR3 length: 14 amino acids. V lost 3 bases and J lost 0; bases outside the gene matches: 1. CDR3 amino acids: CASSPGQTNYGYTF. The DNA of the CDR3 is TGTGCCAGCTCACCGGGACAGACTAACTATGGCTACACCTTC.

This chain links TRBV5-1 with TRBJ2-1; maybe TRBD1 (5 bases). Germline-derived CDR1 and CDR2 are SGHRS and YFSETQ. V lost 4 bases to trimming and J lost 9 bases, with 20 bases between them. The CDR3 has 15 amino acids. CDR3 region: CASSPTSRERCEQFF. CDR3 nucleotides: TGCGCCAGCAGCCCCACAAGCAGGGAACGATGTGAGCAGTTCTTC.

The gene calls are TRBV29-1 and TRBJ2-3; 10 bases are a match to TRBD1. Germline loops: CDR1 SQVTM, CDR2 ANQGSEA. CDR3 length: 16 amino acids. Trimming took 6 bases from V and 1 from J; bases not matched to a gene: 10. The chain's CDR3 is CSVALLGTGGTDTQYF. In nucleotides, the CDR3 is TGCAGCGTGGCCCTACTCGGGACAGGGGGCACAGATACGCAGTATTTT.

The genes are TRBV5-5 and TRBJ1-2, with 7 bases lining up with TRBD1. Germline V gene data show CDR1 as SGHKS and CDR2 as YYEKEE (reference sequence). The CDR3 runs to 17 residues. V shed 3 bases and J 2 bases; nucleotides not matched to a gene: 13. CDR3 DNA: TGTGCCAGCAGCTCAACCCCCGGGACAGCCGAGAACTATGGCTACACCTTC. As protein: CASSSTPGTAENYGYTF.

The chain employs TRBV29-1 and TRBJ2-5; 8 bases agree with TRBD1. CDR1 is SQVTM, CDR2 ANQGSEA, per germline. J lost 0 bases, V lost 4 bases, and 4 bases had no gene match. CDR3 length: 14 amino acids. CDR3 DNA sequence: TGCAGCGTTGCTGCGACAGGGGACCAAGAGACCCAGTACTTC. As protein: CSVAATGDQETQYF.

The chain combines TRBV6-5 with TRBJ1-1; D call uncertain. Trimming cost V 0 bases and J 1 base, with 12 bases left between them. Per germline, CDR1 MNHEY and CDR2 SVGAGI. The CDR3 length is 16 residues. CDR3 residues: CASSYSRPDKNTEAFF. CDR3 nucleotide sequence: TGTGCCAGCAGTTACTCAAGACCGGATAAGAACACTGAAGCTTTCTTT.

This clone has only one observation. The CDR3 DNA is TGTGCCATCAGTGAAGGGTGGACCCAGTACTTC. Its translation: CAISEGWTQYF. This chain joins TRBV10-3 and TRBJ2-5; D not certain. The V and J ends lost 3 bases and 7 bases respectively, with 6 bases between them. Germline CDR1 is ENHRY and CDR2 is SYGVKD. The CDR3 has 11 residues.

The chain links TRBV29-1 to TRBJ1-1, with a weak D call TRBD1 (6 bases). Germline V gene lookup returns CDR1 SQVTM and CDR2 ANQGSEA. V gave up 7 bases and J gave up 1 base, with 16 bases separating them. The CDR3 extends over 14 amino acids. CDR3 nucleotides: TGCAGCGCCAAGCGAGGGGGGACGAACACTGAAGCTTTCTTT. It yields the protein CSAKRGGTNTEAFF.

The rearrangement links TRBV11-2 to TRBJ2-7; possible D gene TRBD1, 5 bases. The germline V gene encodes CDR1 SGHAT and CDR2 FQNNGV. This CDR3 is built from 12 residues. The V gene lost 6 bases and the J gene lost 3 bases, with 9 bases spanning the gap. The CDR3 DNA reads TGTGCCAGCAGTGCAGGGATCTACGAGCAGTACTTC. Translated, it gives CASSAGIYEQYF.

The rearrangement links TRBV27 to TRBJ2-7, with 7 bases fitting TRBD1. Germline trimming cut 2 bases from V and 6 bases from J; bases unmatched to any gene: 4. This CDR3 has 13 residues. CDR1 is MNHEY, CDR2 SMNVEV, per germline (reference sequence). The CDR3 region has the DNA TGTGCCAGCAGTTTAGACAGGGTTCGCGAGCAGTACTTC. This encodes CASSLDRVREQYF.

This rearrangement joins TRBV5-4 to TRBJ2-2; D call uncertain. V was clipped by 0 bases and J by 13 bases, with 10 bases between them. CDR3 length: 12 amino acids. Germline-derived CDR1 and CDR2 are SGHNT and YYREEE (reference sequence). CDR3 region: CASSLANSGLFF. CDR3 DNA sequence: TGTGCCAGCAGCTTGGCCAATTCAGGGCTGTTTTTT.

A single count supports this clone. Here the CDR3 reads CASSLDYYYTDTQYF. CDR3 nucleotides: TGTGCCAGCAGCTTGGATTACTACTACACAGATACGCAGTATTTT. This chain uses TRBV5-6 with TRBJ2-3; D call uncertain. V gave up 0 bases and J gave up 2 bases, with 10 bases separating them. The CDR3 consists of 15 residues. Germline V gives CDR1 SGHDT, CDR2 YYEEEE.

Comment on this clone: At one of its ends the junction is not consistent with the germline gene, which may arise from a read error. CDR3 loop: CTSSLDRPLAGGSGEQYF. CDR3 nucleotide sequence: TGTACCAGCAGTTTAGACCGCCCGCTAGCGGGGGGATCGGGGGAGCAGTACTTC. V gene TRBV27 combines with J gene TRBJ2-7, with 11 bases lining up with TRBD2. The V gene's germline CDR1 is MNHEY and CDR2 SMNVEV (reference sequence). This CDR3 is built from 18 residues.

The chain employs TRBV10-3 and TRBJ2-1; 16 bases map to TRBD2. The CDR3 loop spans 14 amino acids. CDR1 ENHRY and CDR2 SYGVKD come from the germline V gene. Trimming cost V 11 bases and J 5 bases; bases outside gene matches: 3. CDR3 sequence reads: CAAGLAGGNNEQFF. Here the CDR3 DNA reads TGTGCCGCGGGACTAGCGGGAGGGAACAATGAGCAGTTCTTC.

The rearrangement links TRBV7-2 to TRBJ2-5; 11 bases agree with TRBD2. Germline-derived CDR1 and CDR2 are SGHTA and FQGNSA. V was pared by 3 bases and J by 4 bases, with 10 bases of the junction left unmatched. The CDR3 is made up of 17 amino acids. The DNA of the CDR3 is TGTGCCAGCAGCTTGGCTCTAGCGGGAGGCCGGGGAGAGACCCAGTACTTC. Protein sequence: CASSLALAGGRGETQYF.

The V call is TRBV4-2, the J call TRBJ1-1; D call uncertain. The CDR3 is 14 residues long. The germline CDR1 and CDR2 sequences are LGHNA and YNFKEQ. The V gene lost 0 bases and the J gene lost 1 base, with 6 bases spanning the gap. In DNA form, the CDR3 reads TGTGCCAGCAGCCAAGATTGGGGGAACACTGAAGCTTTCTTT. Residues: CASSQDWGNTEAFF.

The table lists this clone with a few counts. The chain employs TRBV19 and TRBJ1-1, with D hard to call. V was shortened by 3 bases and J by 1 base, with 3 bases between the two germline ends. Per germline, CDR1 LNHDA and CDR2 SQIVND (reference sequence). The CDR3 is 12 residues long. The CDR3 DNA is TGTGCCAGTAGTATTGGGAACACTGAAGCTTTCTTT. This gives the protein CASSIGNTEAFF.

For the CDR3, the DNA is TGTGCCAGCAGCTTGGACAGGGACACTGAAGCTTTCTTT. This sequence encodes CASSLDRDTEAFF. The rearrangement joins TRBV7-2 to TRBJ1-1, with TRBD1 matching 8 bases. Trimming cost V 3 bases and J 3 bases; bases outside gene matches: 0. This CDR3 spans 13 amino acids. Germline lookup yields CDR1 SGHTA and CDR2 FQGNSA. Filled out from reference TRBV7-2 and TRBJ1-1, the complete variable domain reads GAGVSQSPSNKVTEKGKDVELRCDPISGHTALYWYRQSLGQGLEFLIYFQGNSAPDKSGLPSDRFSAERTGGSVSTLTIQRTQQEDSAVYLCASSLDRDTEAFFGQGTRLTVV.

The chain uses TRBV4-3 and TRBJ2-1; D perhaps matches TRBD2 (5 bases). V lost 0 bases to trimming and J lost 5 bases, with 11 bases between them. Germline V gives CDR1 LGHNA, CDR2 YSLEER. The CDR3 is made up of 15 amino acids. The CDR3 DNA follows: TGCGCCAGCAGCCAAGAAAGCGGTGTCAACAATGAGCAGTTCTTC. This translates into CASSQESGVNNEQFF.

The chain couples TRBV2 to TRBJ2-7; 12 bases map to TRBD2. The trim removed 6 bases at V and 7 bases at J, leaving 10 bases unmatched. CDR1 and CDR2 from the germline V gene are SNHLY and FYNNEI. This CDR3 has 15 residues. The DNA for the CDR3 is TGTGCCAGCAGCGTCGGACTAGCGGGATCTGATGAGCAGTACTTC. The encoded protein is CASSVGLAGSDEQYF.

The chain has TRBV19 and TRBJ1-1; D perhaps matches TRBD1 (5 bases). Germline V CDR1 and CDR2: LNHDA, SQIVND (reference sequence). Between the trimmed V and J ends, which lost 8 bases and 7 bases, there was a span of 11 bases. The CDR3 totals 11 residues. CDR3 nucleotides: TGTGCCAGTGGGACCGTTAGTGAAGCTTTCTTT. This translates into CASGTVSEAFF.

This clone was detected once. The V call is TRBV6-5, the J call TRBJ1-2, with no clear D. The ends were cut back, 0 bases at V and 2 bases at J, with 7 bases in the middle. The CDR3 runs to 14 residues. Germline V lookup: CDR1 MNHEY, CDR2 SVGAGI. Here the CDR3 DNA reads TGTGCCAGCAGTTACTCGAGGTCAAACTATGGCTACACCTTC. Protein: CASSYSRSNYGYTF.

This chain uses TRBV5-1 with TRBJ1-6, with a possible D match to TRBD1 (5 bases). Per germline, CDR1 SGHRS and CDR2 YFSETQ. The CDR3 length is 19 residues. The V gene lost 0 bases and the J gene lost 0 bases, with 16 bases spanning the gap. CDR3 residues: CASSLDGTGQSSYNSPLHF. The DNA of the CDR3 is TGCGCCAGCAGCTTGGACGGTACAGGCCAGAGCTCCTATAATTCACCCCTCCACTTT.

V is TRBV4-1 and J is TRBJ2-3; D is undetermined. This CDR3 contains 15 residues. V was shortened by 4 bases and J by 5 bases, with 16 bases between the two germline ends. The V gene's germline CDR1 is MGHRA and CDR2 YSYEKL. DNA for the CDR3: TGCGCCAGCAGCCTCCGTAGTGGGCCAGGAGATACGCAGTATTTT. Amino acid sequence: CASSLRSGPGDTQYF.

The V gene is TRBV6-5, the J gene TRBJ1-4; the D gene is possibly TRBD1 (6 bases). Germline values: CDR1 MNHEY, CDR2 SVGAGI. Trimming took off 0 bases at V and 8 bases at J, with 10 bases between the two ends. The CDR3 length is 14 residues. The CDR3 loop is CASSYSQGREKLFF. The CDR3 DNA sequence: TGTGCCAGCAGTTACTCGCAGGGGAGAGAAAAACTGTTTTTT.

The chain employs TRBV4-3 and TRBJ2-1; 7 bases map to TRBD2. After removal of 3 bases from V and 4 bases from J, the junction contained 9 bases not matched to a gene. The CDR3 is 16 residues long. The germline V gene encodes CDR1 LGHNA and CDR2 YSLEER. CDR3 sequence reads: CASSHGTASGYNEQFF. DNA for the CDR3: TGCGCCAGCAGCCACGGCACAGCTAGCGGATACAATGAGCAGTTCTTC.